Listed here is a single T cell receptor beta chain. Its matching antigen is unknown. The data belong to a study of lymphopenia after photon versus proton radiotherapy. Study outcomes and limitations: Post-nadir diversity loss with photons came from oligoclonal expansion, particularly CD8+ Temra cells. Under photons, naive T cells and diversity fell while effector/memory populations rose.

Some clones are missing from TCRdb's copy, which holds only in-frame ones; the method was immunoSEQ multiplex PCR. In the table there are approximately 45,000 clones, 65% to 90% of which are singletons. The origin of this receptor is a man aged 35 to 55 with gastric cancer. This specimen consisted of peripheral blood, obtained from a patient treated with photon-based radiotherapy.

The CDR3 DNA sequence: TGTGCCAGCAGCCCCCGCCCCGGAGGGGCCTATAATTCACCCCTCCACTTT. Residues: CASSPRPGGAYNSPLHF. This chain links TRBV5-6 with TRBJ1-6, with D possibly being TRBD1 (5 bases). The V and J ends lost 4 bases and 2 bases respectively, with 16 bases between them. The CDR3 spans 17 residues. Germline V gene data show CDR1 as SGHDT and CDR2 as YYEEEE.